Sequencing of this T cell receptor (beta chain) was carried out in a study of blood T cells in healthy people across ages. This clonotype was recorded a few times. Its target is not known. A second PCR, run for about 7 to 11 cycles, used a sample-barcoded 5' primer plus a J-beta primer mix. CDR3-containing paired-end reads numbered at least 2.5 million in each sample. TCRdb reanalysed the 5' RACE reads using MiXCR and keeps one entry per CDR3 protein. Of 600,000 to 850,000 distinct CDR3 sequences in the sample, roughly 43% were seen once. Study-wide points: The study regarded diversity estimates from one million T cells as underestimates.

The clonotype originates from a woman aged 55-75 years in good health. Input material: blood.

The CDR3 nucleotides read TGTGCCAGCAGCGCACAGGGGGGACAAGAGACCCAGTACTTC. Translating it yields CASSAQGGQETQYF. The chain recombines TRBV7-2 with TRBJ2-5; 8 nucleotides agree with TRBD1. The J segment lost 2 bases and the V segment lost 5 bases, leaving 4 bases of the junction unmatched. The germline V gene has CDR1 SGHTA and CDR2 FQGNSA. The CDR3 consists of 14 residues. The full variable domain, completed using reference TRBV7-2 and TRBJ2-5, is GAGVSQSPSNKVTEKGKDVELRCDPISGHTALYWYRQSLGQGLEFLIYFQGNSAPDKSGLPSDRFSAERTGGSVSTLTIQRTQQEDSAVYLCASSAQGGQETQYFGPGTRLLVL.